The T cell receptor (beta chain) under discussion was sequenced for a study of shared clonotypes between healthy human individuals. Study summary: Per donor, three plates held CD4 naive cells, three held CD4 memory, two held CD8 naive and one held CD8 memory. Notes on the study in general: The four-donor shared clonotypes exceeded non-shared clonotypes in generation probability, with non-shared ones scoring lower. A handful of donors held about 5% of naive CD4 clonotypes in common.

With respect to this clone: Its antigen is as yet unknown.

The CDR3 length is 15 residues. The V gene's germline CDR1 is SGHRS and CDR2 YFSETQ. The trim removed 3 bases at V and 4 bases at J, leaving 5 bases unmatched. Genomic DNA of every subset was divided equally among multiple immunoSEQ plates. Sequencing used immunoSEQ multiplex PCR; TCRdb keeps in-frame clones, though not all of them. Among 700,000 to 950,000 clones, 96% were seen once, and the ten largest hold less than 0.25%. Naive CD8 cells lacked CD45RO, underwent positive selection for CCR7 and left out terminally differentiated effector memory CD45RA+ cells. The TCR comes from a man aged 30 to 45 in good health. Sequencing was performed on naive CD8+ T cells sorted from blood. The chain carries TRBV5-1 and TRBJ2-2; 8 bases line up with TRBD2. The CDR3 nucleotides are TGCGCCAGCAGCTGGGGACTAGATAGCACCGGGGAGCTGTTTTTT. This gives the protein CASSWGLDSTGELFF.